Listed below are T cell receptor beta chains from one sample, sequenced in a study of neurological immune-mediated disorders. Each CDR3 protein is one row after TCRdb ran MiXCR on the 5' RACE reads. The sample holds over 35,000 distinct CDR3 sequences, less than 5% seen once. The sample was PBMCs. The receptors originated from a woman in her sixties with multiple sclerosis. CDR3s include the opening cysteine and the closing phenylalanine or tryptophan. D genes are given only for firm matches. Clone size is shown for a subset of rows, as once, few, many or a class of expanded clone.

j_call | v_call | clone_size | d_call | cdr3_length | cdr3_nt | cdr3_aa
TRBJ1-1 | TRBV9 | many | NA | 12 | TGTGCCAGCAGCCCCCAGGTAGCTGAAGCTTTCTTT | CASSPQVAEAFF
TRBJ2-2 | TRBV5-5 | many | NA | 17 | TGTGCCAGCAGCTTGGACCTCACGGGGTCGAACACCGGGGAGCTGTTTTTT | CASSLDLTGSNTGELFF
TRBJ1-1 | TRBV5-1 | few | NA | 14 | TGCGCCAGCAGCCCTACGAGCGCGAACACTGAAGCTTTCTTT | CASSPTSANTEAFF
TRBJ1-4 | TRBV20-1 | few | NA | 13 | TGCAGTGCTAGATGGGCAACTAATGAAAAACTGTTTTTT | CSARWATNEKLFF
TRBJ2-7 | TRBV7-2 | many | TRBD2 | 15 | TGTGCCAGCAGCTTAGGTAGCGGGGGGGCTGGTGAGCAGTACTTC | CASSLGSGGAGEQYF
TRBJ2-5 | TRBV3-1 | many | NA | 12 | TGTGCCAGCAGCCAAGATGGAAAGACCCAGTACTTC | CASSQDGKTQYF
TRBJ2-7 | TRBV6-6 | many | TRBD1 | 15 | TGTGCCAGCAAGGGGACAGGGACAGGGGGATACGAGCAGTACTTC | CASKGTGTGGYEQYF
TRBJ2-3 | TRBV24-1 | many | TRBD2 | 18 | TGTGCCACCAGTGATCAACGACTAGCCGGCTCCCGCACAGATACGCAGTATTTT | CATSDQRLAGSRTDTQYF
TRBJ2-1 | TRBV20-1 | many | NA | 15 | TGCAGTGGGCGGCCGGGACATAGCTCCTACAATGAGCAGTTCTTC | CSGRPGHSSYNEQFF
TRBJ2-7 | TRBV20-1 | many | NA | 11 | TGCAGTGCTAGTGACAGTTACGAGCAGTACTTC | CSASDSYEQYF
TRBJ2-3 | TRBV5-1 | few | NA | 14 | TGCGCCAGCAAAACAGGGCCACCCACAGATACGCAGTATTTT | CASKTGPPTDTQYF
TRBJ2-5 | TRBV20-1 | NA | NA | 15 | TGCAGTGCTACTTTCTCCGAGACAGAGCAAGAGACCCAGTACTTC | CSATFSETEQETQYF
TRBJ2-5 | TRBV6-5 | many | NA | 16 | TGTGCCAGCAGTTACTCGATTTCGGCAGGCCAAGAGACCCAGTACTTC | CASSYSISAGQETQYF
TRBJ1-5 | TRBV20-1 | NA | TRBD1 | 14 | TGCAGTGCTAGGGCAGGGGGTGGCAATCAGCCCCAGCATTTT | CSARAGGGNQPQHF
TRBJ2-1 | TRBV4-1 | many | NA | 13 | TGCGCCAGCAGCCAAGATCGGGTAAATGAGCAGTTCTTC | CASSQDRVNEQFF
TRBJ2-1 | TRBV5-1 | NA | NA | 15 | TGCGCCAGCAGCCCCGTAGGGGGAGGCAACAATGAGCAGTTCTTC | CASSPVGGGNNEQFF
TRBJ2-3 | TRBV7-2 | few | NA | 14 | TGTGCCAGCAGCCGGGACTCCAGCACAGATACGCAGTATTTT | CASSRDSSTDTQYF
TRBJ1-2 | TRBV6-4 | NA | NA | 12 | TGTGCCAGCAGTGACCGCGGGGGCCGCTACACCTTC | CASSDRGGRYTF
TRBJ1-5 | TRBV20-1 | few | NA | 12 | TGCAGTGCTAGGGGTCCTGCTGCGCCCCAGCATTTT | CSARGPAAPQHF
TRBJ1-2 | TRBV5-6 | many | NA | 14 | TGTGCCAGCAGCCCCGGGCCTCGGTACTATGGCTACACCTTC | CASSPGPRYYGYTF
TRBJ1-5 | TRBV10-3 | many | TRBD1 | 16 | TGTGCCATCAGTCGTGGGGACAGGGAGGGCAATCAGCCCCAGCATTTT | CAISRGDREGNQPQHF
TRBJ1-2 | TRBV7-9 | many | NA | 13 | TGTGCCAGCAGCTTATCGGAGGACTATGGCTACACCTTC | CASSLSEDYGYTF
TRBJ1-6 | TRBV7-2 | many | NA | 13 | TGTGCCAGCAGCCCCTCCGGGAACTCACCCCTCCACTTT | CASSPSGNSPLHF
TRBJ2-7 | TRBV9 | many | NA | 13 | TGTGCCAGCAGCGTAGGGGCAGCAAACGAGCAGTACTTC | CASSVGAANEQYF
TRBJ2-7 | TRBV20-1 | many | TRBD2 | 16 | TGCAGTGCTAGTTGGAGCGGGGGACATATTGGGGACGAGCAGTACTTC | CSASWSGGHIGDEQYF
TRBJ2-1 | TRBV5-1 | few | TRBD1 | 14 | TGCGCCAGCTCCCCGGGACAGGCCTACAATGAGCAGTTCTTC | CASSPGQAYNEQFF
TRBJ2-2 | TRBV19 | many | TRBD2 | 15 | TGTGCCAGTAGTTATGGACTAGCTTGGCCCGGGGAGCTGTTTTTT | CASSYGLAWPGELFF
TRBJ2-5 | TRBV5-6 | many | TRBD2 | 18 | TGTGCCAGCAGCTATCGACTAGCGGGAGGGTTGATACAAGAGACCCAGTACTTC | CASSYRLAGGLIQETQYF